The clone carrying this TCR beta chain has a handful of counts. Antigen: not known. Germline lookup yields CDR1 SEHNR and CDR2 FQNEAQ (reference sequence). V shed 4 bases and J shed 5 bases, with 14 bases lying between them. This CDR3 has 14 amino acids. The sample comes from a study of blood T cells in healthy people across ages. Whole-study context: About one barcoded beta molecule per two T cells was captured by template switching.

Study-wide results and caveats: Versus aged donors, long-lived donors had higher diversity and more naive CD4+ cells.

Primed by a sample-barcoded 5' primer and a J-beta primer mix, a second PCR proceeded for roughly 7 to 11 cycles. All samples yielded 3 million or more CDR3-containing paired-end reads. TCRdb re-called the 5' RACE reads through MiXCR, storing one row per CDR3 protein. The sample includes hundreds of thousands of distinct CDR3 sequences, 35% to 60% of them seen just once. The chain recombines TRBV7-9 with TRBJ2-5; no definite D call. Sequencing input: blood. This clonotype originated in an elderly man in good health. The CDR3 coding sequence is TGTGCCAGCAGCTCAATACAAGGACGGGAGACCCAGTACTTC. Protein: CASSSIQGRETQYF.